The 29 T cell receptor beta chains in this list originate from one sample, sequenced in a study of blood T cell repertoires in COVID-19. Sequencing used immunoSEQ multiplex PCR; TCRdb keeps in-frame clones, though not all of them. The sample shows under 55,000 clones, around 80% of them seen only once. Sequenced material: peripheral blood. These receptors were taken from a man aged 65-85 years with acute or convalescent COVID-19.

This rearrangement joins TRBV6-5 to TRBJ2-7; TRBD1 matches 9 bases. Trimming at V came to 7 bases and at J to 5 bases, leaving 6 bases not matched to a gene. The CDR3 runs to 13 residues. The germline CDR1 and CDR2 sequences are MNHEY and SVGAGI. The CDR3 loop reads CASTLDRGDEQYF. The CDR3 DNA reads TGTGCCAGCACCTTGGACAGGGGTGACGAGCAGTACTTC.

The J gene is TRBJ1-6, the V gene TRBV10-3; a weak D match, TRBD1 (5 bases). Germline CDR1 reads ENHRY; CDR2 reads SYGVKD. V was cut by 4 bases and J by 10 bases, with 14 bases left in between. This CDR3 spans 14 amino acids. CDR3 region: CAISAGGDRSPLHF. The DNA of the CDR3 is TGTGCCATCAGTGCCGGGGGAGATCGATCACCCCTCCACTTT.

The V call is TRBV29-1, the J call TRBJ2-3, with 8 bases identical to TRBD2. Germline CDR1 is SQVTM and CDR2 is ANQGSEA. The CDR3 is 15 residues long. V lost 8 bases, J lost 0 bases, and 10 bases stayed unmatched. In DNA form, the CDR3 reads TGCAGCTACCGGGGGGGGGAATTTAGCACAGATACGCAGTATTTT. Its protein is CSYRGGEFSTDTQYF.

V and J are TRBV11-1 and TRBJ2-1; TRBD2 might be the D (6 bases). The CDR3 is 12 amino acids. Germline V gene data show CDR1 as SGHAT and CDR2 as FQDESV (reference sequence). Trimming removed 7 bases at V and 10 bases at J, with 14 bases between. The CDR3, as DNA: TGTGCCAGCAATCTCTCGGGGGACGAGCAGTTCTTC. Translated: CASNLSGDEQFF.

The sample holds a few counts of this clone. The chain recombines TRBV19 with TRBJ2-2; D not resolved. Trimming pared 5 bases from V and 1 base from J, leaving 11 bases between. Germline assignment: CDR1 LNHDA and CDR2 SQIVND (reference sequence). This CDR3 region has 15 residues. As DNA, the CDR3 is TGTGCCAGTAGTCCCAGATCTGAGAACACCGGGGAGCTGTTTTTT. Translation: CASSPRSENTGELFF.

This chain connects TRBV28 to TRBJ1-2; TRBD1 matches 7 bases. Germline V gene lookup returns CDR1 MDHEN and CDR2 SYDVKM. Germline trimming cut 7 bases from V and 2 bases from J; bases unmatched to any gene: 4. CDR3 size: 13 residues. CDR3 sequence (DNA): TGTGCCAGCATTCCGGACAGGAACTATGGCTACACCTTC. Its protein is CASIPDRNYGYTF.

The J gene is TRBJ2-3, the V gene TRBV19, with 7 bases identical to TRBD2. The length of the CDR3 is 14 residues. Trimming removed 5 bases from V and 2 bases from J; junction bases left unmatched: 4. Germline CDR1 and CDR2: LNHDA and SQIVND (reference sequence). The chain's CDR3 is CASSRTSITDTQYF. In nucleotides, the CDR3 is TGTGCCAGTAGTCGGACTAGTATCACAGATACGCAGTATTTT.

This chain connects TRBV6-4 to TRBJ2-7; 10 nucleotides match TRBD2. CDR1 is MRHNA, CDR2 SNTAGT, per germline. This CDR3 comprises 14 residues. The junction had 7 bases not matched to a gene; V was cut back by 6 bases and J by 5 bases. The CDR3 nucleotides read TGTGCCAGCAGCCCACTAGCGGGGTGGCACGAGCAGTACTTC. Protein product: CASSPLAGWHEQYF.

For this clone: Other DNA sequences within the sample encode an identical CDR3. The CDR3 protein is CSVRTDQETQYF. The CDR3 bases are TGCAGCGTCCGGACAGACCAAGAGACCCAGTACTTC. The genes are TRBV29-1 and TRBJ2-5; D is possibly TRBD1 (6 bases). V was pared by 6 bases and J by 0 bases, with 8 bases between. CDR1 is SQVTM, CDR2 ANQGSEA, per germline. The CDR3 is 12 residues long. The entire variable domain, with the rest obtained from reference TRBV29-1 and TRBJ2-5, is as follows: SAVISQKPSRDICQRGTSLTIQCQVDSQVTMMFWYRQQPGQSLTLIATANQGSEATYESGFVIDKFPISRPNLTFSTLTVSNMSPEDSSIYLCSVRTDQETQYFGPGTRLLVL.

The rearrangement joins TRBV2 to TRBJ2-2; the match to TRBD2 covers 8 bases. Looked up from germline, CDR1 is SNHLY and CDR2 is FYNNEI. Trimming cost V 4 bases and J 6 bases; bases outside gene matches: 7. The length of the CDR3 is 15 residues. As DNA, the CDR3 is TGTGCCAGCAGTGCAAGAGCGGGAGTTTCCGGGGAGCTGTTTTTT. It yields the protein CASSARAGVSGELFF.

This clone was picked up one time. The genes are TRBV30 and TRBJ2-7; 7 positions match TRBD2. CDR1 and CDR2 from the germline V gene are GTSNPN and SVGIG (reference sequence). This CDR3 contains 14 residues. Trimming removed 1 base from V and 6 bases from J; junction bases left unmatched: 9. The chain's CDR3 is CAWSGSRGEGEQYF. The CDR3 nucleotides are TGTGCCTGGAGTGGCTCTCGGGGGGAGGGCGAGCAGTACTTC.

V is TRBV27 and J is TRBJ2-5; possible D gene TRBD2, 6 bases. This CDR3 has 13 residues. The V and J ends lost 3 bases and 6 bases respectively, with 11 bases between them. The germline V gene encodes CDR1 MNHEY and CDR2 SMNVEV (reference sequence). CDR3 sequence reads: CASSFGGLQTQYF. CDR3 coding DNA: TGTGCCAGCAGTTTTGGGGGGTTACAGACCCAGTACTTC.

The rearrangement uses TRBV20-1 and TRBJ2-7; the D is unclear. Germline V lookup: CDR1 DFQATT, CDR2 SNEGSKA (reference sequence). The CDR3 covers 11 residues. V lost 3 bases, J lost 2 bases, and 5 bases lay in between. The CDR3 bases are TGCAGTGCTAGGTCCACCTACGAGCAGTACTTC. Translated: CSARSTYEQYF.

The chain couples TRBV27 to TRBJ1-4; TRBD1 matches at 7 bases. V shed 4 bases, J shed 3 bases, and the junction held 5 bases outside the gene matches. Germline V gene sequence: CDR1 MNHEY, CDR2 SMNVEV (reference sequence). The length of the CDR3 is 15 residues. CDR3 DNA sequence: TGTGCCAGCAGTTCGTGGGACAGATCTAATGAAAAACTGTTTTTT. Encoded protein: CASSSWDRSNEKLFF.

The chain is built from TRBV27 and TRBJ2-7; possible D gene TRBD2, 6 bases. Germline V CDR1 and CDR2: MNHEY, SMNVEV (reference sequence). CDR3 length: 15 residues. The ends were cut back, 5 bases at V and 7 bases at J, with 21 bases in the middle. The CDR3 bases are TGTGCCAGCAGTGGCAGACCGGGAGCAGGGTTTGAGCAGTACTTC. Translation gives CASSGRPGAGFEQYF.

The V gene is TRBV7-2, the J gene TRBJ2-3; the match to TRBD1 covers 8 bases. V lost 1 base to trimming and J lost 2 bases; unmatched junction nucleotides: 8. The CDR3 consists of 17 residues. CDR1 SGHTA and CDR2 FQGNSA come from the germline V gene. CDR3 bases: TGTGCCAGCAGCTTAGGCCCCGGGACAGGAAACACAGATACGCAGTATTTT. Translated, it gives CASSLGPGTGNTDTQYF.

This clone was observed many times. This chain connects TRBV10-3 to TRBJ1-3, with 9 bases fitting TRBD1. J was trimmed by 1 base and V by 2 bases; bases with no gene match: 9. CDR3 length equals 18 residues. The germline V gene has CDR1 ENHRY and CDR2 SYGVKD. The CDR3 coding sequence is TGTGCCATCAGTGAGCCGGACAGGGGACATAAATCTGGAAACACCATATATTTT. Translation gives CAISEPDRGHKSGNTIYF.

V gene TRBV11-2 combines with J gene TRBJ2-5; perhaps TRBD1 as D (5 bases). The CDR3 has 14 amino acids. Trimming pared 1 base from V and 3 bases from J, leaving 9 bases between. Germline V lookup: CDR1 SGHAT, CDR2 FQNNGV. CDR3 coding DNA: TGTGCCAGCAGCTTAGGACAGATTAAAGAGACCCAGTACTTC. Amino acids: CASSLGQIKETQYF. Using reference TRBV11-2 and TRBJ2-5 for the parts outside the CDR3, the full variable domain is EAGVAQSPRYKIIEKRQSVAFWCNPISGHATLYWYQQILGQGPKLLIQFQNNGVVDDSQLPKDRFSAERLKGVDSTLKIQPAKLEDSAVYLCASSLGQIKETQYFGPGTRLLVL.

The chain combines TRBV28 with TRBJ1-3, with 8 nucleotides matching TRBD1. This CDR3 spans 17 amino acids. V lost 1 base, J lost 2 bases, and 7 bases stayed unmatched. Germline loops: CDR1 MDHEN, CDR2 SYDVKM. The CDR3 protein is CASSLFGQGSTGNTIYF. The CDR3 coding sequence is TGTGCCAGCAGTTTATTTGGACAGGGTTCAACTGGAAACACCATATATTTT.

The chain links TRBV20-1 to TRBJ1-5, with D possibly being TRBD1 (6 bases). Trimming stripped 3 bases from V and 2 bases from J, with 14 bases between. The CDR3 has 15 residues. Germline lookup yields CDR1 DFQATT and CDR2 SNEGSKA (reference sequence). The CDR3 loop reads CSASATTGGNQPQHF. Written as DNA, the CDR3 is TGCAGTGCTAGTGCTACGACAGGAGGCAATCAGCCCCAGCATTTT.

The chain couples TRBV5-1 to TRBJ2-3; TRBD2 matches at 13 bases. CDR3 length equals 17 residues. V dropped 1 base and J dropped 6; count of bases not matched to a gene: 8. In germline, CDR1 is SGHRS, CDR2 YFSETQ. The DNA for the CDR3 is TGCGCCAGCAGCTTGTCCAGACTAGCGGGGGGATCTGATACGCAGTATTTT. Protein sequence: CASSLSRLAGGSDTQYF. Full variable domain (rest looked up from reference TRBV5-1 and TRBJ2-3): KAGVTQTPRYLIKTRGQQVTLSCSPISGHRSVSWYQQTPGQGLQFLFEYFSETQRNKGNFPGRFSGRQFSNSRSEMNVSTLELGDSALYLCASSLSRLAGGSDTQYFGPGTRLTVL.

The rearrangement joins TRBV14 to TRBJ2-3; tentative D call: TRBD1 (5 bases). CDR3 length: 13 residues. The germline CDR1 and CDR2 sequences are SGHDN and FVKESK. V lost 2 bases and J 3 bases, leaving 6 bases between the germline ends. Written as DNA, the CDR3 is TGTGCCAGCAGCCAAAGGACAACAGATACGCAGTATTTT. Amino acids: CASSQRTTDTQYF.

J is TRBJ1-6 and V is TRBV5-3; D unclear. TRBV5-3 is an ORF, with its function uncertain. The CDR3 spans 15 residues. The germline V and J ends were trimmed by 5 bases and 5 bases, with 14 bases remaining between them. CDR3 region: CARRRGTVNNSPLHF. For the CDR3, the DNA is TGTGCCAGAAGACGTGGCACCGTCAATAATTCACCCCTCCACTTT.

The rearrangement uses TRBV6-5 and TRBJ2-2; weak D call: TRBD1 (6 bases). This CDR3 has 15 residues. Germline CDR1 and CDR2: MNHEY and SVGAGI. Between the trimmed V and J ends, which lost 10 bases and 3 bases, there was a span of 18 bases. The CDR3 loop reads CATTRGGADTGELFF. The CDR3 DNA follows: TGTGCCACCACCAGGGGTGGAGCGGACACCGGGGAGCTGTTTTTT.

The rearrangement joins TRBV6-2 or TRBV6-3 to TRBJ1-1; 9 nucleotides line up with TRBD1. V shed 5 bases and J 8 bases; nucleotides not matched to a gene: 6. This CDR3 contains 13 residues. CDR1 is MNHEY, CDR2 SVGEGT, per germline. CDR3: CASSTDRGIEAFF. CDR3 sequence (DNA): TGTGCCAGCAGTACAGACAGGGGGATAGAAGCTTTCTTT.

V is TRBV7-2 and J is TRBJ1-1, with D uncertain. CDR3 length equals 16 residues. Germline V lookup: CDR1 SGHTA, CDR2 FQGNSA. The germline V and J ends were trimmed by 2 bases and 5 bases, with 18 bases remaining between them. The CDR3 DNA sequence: TGTGCCAGCAGCTTATCTTGGGGTCGGGGAGAGACTGAAGCTTTCTTT. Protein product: CASSLSWGRGETEAFF. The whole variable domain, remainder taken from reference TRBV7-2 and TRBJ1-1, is GAGVSQSPSNKVTEKGKDVELRCDPISGHTALYWYRQSLGQGLEFLIYFQGNSAPDKSGLPSDRFSAERTGGSVSTLTIQRTQQEDSAVYLCASSLSWGRGETEAFFGQGTRLTVV.

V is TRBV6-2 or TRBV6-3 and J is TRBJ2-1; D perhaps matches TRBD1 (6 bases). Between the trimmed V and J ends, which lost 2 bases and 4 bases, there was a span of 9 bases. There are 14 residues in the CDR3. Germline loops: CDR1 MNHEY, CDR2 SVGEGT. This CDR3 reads CASSYGTRYNEQFF. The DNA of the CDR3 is TGTGCCAGCAGTTACGGGACAAGATACAATGAGCAGTTCTTC.

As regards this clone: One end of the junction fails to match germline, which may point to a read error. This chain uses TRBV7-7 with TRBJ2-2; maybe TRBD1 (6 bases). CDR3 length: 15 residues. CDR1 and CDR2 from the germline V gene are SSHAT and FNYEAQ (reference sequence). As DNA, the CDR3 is TGTGCTAGCAGCCCCCGGACAGAGAACACCGGGGAGCTGTTTTTT. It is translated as CASSPRTENTGELFF.

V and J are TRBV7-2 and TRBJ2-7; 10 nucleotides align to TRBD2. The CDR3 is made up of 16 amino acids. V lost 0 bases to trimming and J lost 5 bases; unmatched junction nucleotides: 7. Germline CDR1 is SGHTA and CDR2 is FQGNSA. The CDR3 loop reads CASSLARASGSHEQYF. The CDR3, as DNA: TGTGCCAGCAGCTTAGCGCGGGCTAGCGGGAGCCACGAGCAGTACTTC. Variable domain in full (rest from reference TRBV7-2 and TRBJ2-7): GAGVSQSPSNKVTEKGKDVELRCDPISGHTALYWYRQSLGQGLEFLIYFQGNSAPDKSGLPSDRFSAERTGGSVSTLTIQRTQQEDSAVYLCASSLARASGSHEQYFGPGTRLTVT.